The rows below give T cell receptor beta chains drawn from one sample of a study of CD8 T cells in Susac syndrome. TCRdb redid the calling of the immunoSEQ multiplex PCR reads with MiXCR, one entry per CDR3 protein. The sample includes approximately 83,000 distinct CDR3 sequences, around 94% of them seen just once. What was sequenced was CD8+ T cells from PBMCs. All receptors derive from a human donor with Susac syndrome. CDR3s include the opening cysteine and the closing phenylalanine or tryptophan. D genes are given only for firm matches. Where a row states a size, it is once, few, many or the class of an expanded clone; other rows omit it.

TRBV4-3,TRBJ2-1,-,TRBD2,CASSQDAPGLASYNEQFF,TGCGCCAGCAGCCAAGACGCTCCGGGACTAGCCTCCTACAATGAGCAGTTCTTC
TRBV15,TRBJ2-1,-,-,CATSSGIWDEQFF,TGTGCCACCAGCAGCGGGATTTGGGATGAGCAGTTCTTC
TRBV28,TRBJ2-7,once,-,CASRLTGPLFYEQYF,TGTGCCAGCAGACTTACCGGGCCCCTATTCTACGAGCAGTACTTC
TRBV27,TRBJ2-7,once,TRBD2,CAVGGVGEQYF,TGTGCCGTGGGGGGGGTAGGCGAGCAGTACTTC
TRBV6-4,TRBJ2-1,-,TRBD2,CASTSGTRGRLGQFF,TGTGCCAGCACCTCCGGGACTAGAGGCAGATTGGGGCAGTTCTTC
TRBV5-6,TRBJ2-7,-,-,CASSWAGNEQYF,TGTGCCAGCAGCTGGGCGGGGAACGAGCAGTACTTC
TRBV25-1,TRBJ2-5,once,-,CASSEYISDPWYQETQYF,TGTGCCAGCAGTGAATATATTAGTGACCCATGGTACCAAGAGACCCAGTACTTC
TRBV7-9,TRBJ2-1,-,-,CASSQLAGEQFF,TGTGCCAGCAGCCAACTAGCTGGTGAGCAGTTCTTC
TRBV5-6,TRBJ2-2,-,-,CASSFPSSRGELFF,TGTGCCAGCAGCTTCCCGTCTTCGCGCGGGGAGCTGTTTTTT
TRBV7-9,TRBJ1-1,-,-,CASRDSNTEAFF,TGTGCCAGCAGGGATTCGAACACTGAAGCTTTCTTT
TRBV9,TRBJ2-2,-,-,CASSVASPGELFF,TGTGCCAGCAGCGTAGCTAGCCCCGGGGAGCTGTTTTTT
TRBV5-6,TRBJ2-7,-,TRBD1,CASRGQGPYEQYF,TGTGCCAGCAGGGGACAGGGTCCCTACGAGCAGTACTTC
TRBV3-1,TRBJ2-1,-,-,CASLARAYNEQFF,TGTGCCAGCTTAGCCAGGGCCTACAATGAGCAGTTCTTC
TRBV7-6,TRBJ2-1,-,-,CASSLNSGARYNEQFF,TGTGCCAGCAGCTTAAATTCGGGAGCTCGCTACAATGAGCAGTTCTTC
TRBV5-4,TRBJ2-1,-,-,CASRTEEEQFF,TGTGCCAGCCGCACCGAGGAGGAGCAGTTCTTC
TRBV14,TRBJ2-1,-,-,CASSQDVFGYEQFF,TGTGCCAGCAGCCAAGATGTGTTCGGGTATGAGCAGTTCTTC
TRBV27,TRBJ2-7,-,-,CASSPVRRQEQYF,TGTGCCAGCAGCCCTGTCCGCCGACAGGAGCAGTACTTC
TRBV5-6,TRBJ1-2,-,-,CASSLGSALGYGYTF,TGTGCCAGCAGCTTGGGTTCGGCTCTGGGCTATGGCTACACCTTC
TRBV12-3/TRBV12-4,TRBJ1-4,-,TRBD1,CASSASGTDSADNEKLFF,TGTGCCAGCAGTGCCTCCGGGACAGATAGTGCCGATAATGAAAAACTGTTTTTT
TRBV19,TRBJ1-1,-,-,CASSITVNTEAFF,TGTGCCAGTAGTATTACGGTGAACACTGAAGCTTTCTTT
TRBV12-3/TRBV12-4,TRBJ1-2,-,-,CASSLTLLTSNYGYTF,TGTGCCAGCAGCCTCACACTTCTGACATCTAACTATGGCTACACCTTC
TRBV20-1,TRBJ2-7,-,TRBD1,CSASGDRADEQYF,TGCAGTGCTAGCGGGGACAGGGCGGACGAGCAGTACTTC
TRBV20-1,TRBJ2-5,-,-,CSARALTRTYQETQYF,TGCAGTGCTAGAGCGTTGACTCGAACGTACCAAGAGACCCAGTACTTC
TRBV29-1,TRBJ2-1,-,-,CSVDQGNINEQFF,TGCAGCGTTGACCAAGGGAATATCAACGAGCAGTTCTTC
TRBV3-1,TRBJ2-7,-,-,CASSQDFGRAEQYF,TGTGCCAGCAGCCAAGATTTCGGCAGGGCGGAGCAGTACTTC
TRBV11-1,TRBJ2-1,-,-,CASSLRERQFF,TGTGCCAGCAGCTTAAGAGAGAGACAGTTCTTC
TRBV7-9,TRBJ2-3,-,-,CASSLDTYTQYF,TGTGCCAGCAGCTTAGACACTTATACGCAGTATTTT
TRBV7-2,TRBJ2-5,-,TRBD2,CASSLSLAGDPQETQYF,TGTGCCAGCAGCTTAAGTCTAGCGGGAGACCCCCAAGAGACCCAGTACTTC
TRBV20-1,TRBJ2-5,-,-,CSARGTYQETQYF,TGCAGTGCTAGAGGGACATACCAAGAGACCCAGTACTTC
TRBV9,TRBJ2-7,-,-,CASSVNQAYEQYF,TGTGCCAGCAGCGTAAACCAGGCCTACGAGCAGTACTTC
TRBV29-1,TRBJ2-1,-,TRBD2,CSVEGGRATNEQFF,TGCAGCGTTGAGGGCGGGAGGGCCACGAATGAGCAGTTCTTC
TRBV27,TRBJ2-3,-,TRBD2,CASSLDGGAGTDTQYF,TGTGCCAGCAGTTTAGACGGGGGGGCCGGCACAGATACGCAGTATTTT
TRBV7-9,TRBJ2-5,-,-,CASSPRTVQETQYF,TGTGCCAGCAGCCCCAGGACGGTACAAGAGACCCAGTACTTC
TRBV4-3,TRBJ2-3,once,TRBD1,CASSQGDRGQDTQYF,TGCGCCAGCAGCCAAGGCGACAGGGGGCAAGATACGCAGTATTTT
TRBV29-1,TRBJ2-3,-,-,CSVEDSGSRTDTQYF,TGCAGCGTTGAAGATTCGGGAAGTCGCACAGATACGCAGTATTTT
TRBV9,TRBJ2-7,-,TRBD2,CASSVGEGWYEQYF,TGTGCCAGCAGCGTAGGGGAGGGTTGGTACGAGCAGTACTTC
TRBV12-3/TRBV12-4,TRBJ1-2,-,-,CASSTGTRAHYGYTF,TGTGCCAGCAGCACAGGGACACGGGCGCACTATGGCTACACCTTC
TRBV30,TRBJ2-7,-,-,CAWSDRIGYEQYF,TGTGCCTGGAGCGACAGGATCGGCTACGAGCAGTACTTC
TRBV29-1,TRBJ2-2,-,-,CSVESLTGSANTGELFF,TGCAGCGTAGAATCATTAACAGGGAGTGCGAACACCGGGGAGCTGTTTTTT